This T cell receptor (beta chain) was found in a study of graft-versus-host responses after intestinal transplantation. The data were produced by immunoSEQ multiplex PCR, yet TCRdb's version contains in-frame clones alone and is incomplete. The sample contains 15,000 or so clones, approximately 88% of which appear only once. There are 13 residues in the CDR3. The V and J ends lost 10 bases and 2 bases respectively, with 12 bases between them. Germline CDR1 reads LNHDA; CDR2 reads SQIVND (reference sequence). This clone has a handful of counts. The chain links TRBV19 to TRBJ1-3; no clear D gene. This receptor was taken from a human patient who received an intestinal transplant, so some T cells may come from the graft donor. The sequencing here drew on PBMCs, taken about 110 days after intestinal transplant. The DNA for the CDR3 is TGTGCCACCATTTCTCTCGCTGGAAACACCATATATTTT. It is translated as CATISLAGNTIYF. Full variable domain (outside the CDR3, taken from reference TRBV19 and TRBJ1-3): DGGITQSPKYLFRKEGQNVTLSCEQNLNHDAMYWYRQDPGQGLRLIYYSQIVNDFQKGDIAEGYSVSREKKESFPLTVTSAQKNPTAFYLCATISLAGNTIYFGEGSWLTVV.